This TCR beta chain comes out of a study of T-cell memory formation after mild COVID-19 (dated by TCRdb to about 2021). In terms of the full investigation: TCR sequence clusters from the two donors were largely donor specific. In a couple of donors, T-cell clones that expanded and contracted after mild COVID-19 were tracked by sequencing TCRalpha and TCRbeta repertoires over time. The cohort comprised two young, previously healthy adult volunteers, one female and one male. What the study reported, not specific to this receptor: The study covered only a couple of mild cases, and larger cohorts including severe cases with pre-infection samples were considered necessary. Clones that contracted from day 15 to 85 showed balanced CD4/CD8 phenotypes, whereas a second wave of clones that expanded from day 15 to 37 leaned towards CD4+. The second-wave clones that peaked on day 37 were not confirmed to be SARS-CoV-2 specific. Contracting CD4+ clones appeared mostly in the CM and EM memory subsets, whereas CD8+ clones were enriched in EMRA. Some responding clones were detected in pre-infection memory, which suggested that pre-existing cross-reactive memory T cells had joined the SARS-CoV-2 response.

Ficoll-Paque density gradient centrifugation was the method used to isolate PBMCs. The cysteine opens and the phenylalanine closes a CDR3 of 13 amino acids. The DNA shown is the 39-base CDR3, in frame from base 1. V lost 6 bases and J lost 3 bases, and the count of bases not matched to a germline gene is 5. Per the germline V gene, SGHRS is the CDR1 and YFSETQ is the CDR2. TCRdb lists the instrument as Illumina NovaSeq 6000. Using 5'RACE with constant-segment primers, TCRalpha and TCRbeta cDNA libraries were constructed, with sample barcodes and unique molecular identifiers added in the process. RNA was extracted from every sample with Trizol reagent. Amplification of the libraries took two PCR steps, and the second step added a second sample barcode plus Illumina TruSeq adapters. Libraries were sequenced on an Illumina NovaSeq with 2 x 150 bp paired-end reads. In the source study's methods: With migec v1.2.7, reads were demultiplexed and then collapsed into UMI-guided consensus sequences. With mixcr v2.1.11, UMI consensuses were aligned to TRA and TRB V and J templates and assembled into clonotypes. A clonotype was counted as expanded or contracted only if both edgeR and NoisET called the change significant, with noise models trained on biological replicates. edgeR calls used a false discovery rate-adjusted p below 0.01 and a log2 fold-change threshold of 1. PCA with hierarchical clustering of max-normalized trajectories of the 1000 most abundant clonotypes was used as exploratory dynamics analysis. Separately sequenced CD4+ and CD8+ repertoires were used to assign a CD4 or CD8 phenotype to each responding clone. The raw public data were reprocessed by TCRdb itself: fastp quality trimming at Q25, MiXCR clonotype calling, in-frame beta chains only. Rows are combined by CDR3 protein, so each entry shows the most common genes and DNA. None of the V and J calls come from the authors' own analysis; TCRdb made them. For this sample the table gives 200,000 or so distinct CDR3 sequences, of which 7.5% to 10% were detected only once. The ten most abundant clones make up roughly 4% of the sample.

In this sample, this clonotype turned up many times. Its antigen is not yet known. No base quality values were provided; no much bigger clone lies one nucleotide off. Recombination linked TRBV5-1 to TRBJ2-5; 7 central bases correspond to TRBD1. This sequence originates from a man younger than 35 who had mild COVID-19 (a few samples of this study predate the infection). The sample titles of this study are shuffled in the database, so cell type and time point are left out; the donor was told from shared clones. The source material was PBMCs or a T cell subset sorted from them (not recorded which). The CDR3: CASTVQGKETQYF. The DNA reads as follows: TGCGCCAGCACCGTACAGGGGAAAGAGACCCAGTACTTC.